This T cell receptor (beta chain) was documented in a study of blood T cell repertoires in COVID-19. The wider study: Both acute and convalescent COVID-19 samples were obtained from the United States, Italy and Spain. T cells, B-cell-depleted T cells, or PBMCs supplied cDNA or gDNA.

In the source study's methods: Estimates of nucleated cell counts were drawn from the amplification of reference gene primers. TCRdb's copy holds only in-frame clones and misses some; the assay was immunoSEQ multiplex PCR. V and J calls and clone size are copied from that table; D and trimming were computed from the DNA. The sample has some 190,000 clones, more than 75% seen once; the top ten hold approximately 16%. The CDR3 has 12 residues. CDR1 and CDR2 from the germline V gene are SGHRS and YFSETQ. Deletions cut 5 bases from V and 8 bases from J, with 13 bases between. The receptor's source is a woman aged 45-65 years with acute COVID-19. What was sequenced was PBMCs or T cells enriched from blood (not recorded which). The chain carries TRBV5-1 and TRBJ1-1; D unclear. For the CDR3, the DNA is TGCGCCAGCAGTTCTCCGCCGGGAGAAGCTTTCTTT. This gives the protein CASSSPPGEAFF.